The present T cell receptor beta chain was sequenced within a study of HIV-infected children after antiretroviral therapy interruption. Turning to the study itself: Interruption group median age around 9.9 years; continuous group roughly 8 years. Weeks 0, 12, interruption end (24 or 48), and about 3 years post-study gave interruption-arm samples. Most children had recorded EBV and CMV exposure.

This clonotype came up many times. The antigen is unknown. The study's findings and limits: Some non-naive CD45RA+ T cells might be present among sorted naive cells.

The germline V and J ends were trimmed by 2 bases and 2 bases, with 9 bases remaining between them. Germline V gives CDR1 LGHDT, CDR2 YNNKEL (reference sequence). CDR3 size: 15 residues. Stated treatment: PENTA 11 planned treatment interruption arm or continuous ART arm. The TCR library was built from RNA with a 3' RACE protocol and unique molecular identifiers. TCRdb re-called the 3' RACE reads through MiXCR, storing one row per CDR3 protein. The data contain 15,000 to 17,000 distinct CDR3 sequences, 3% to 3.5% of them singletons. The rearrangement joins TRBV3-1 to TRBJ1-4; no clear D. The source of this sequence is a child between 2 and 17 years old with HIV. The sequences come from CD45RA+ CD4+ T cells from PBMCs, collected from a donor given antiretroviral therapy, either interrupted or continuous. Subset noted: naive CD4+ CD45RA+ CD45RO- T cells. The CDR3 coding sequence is TGTGCCAGCAGCCAATCCCTGGCGACTAATGAAAAACTGTTTTTT. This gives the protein CASSQSLATNEKLFF.